This T cell receptor beta chain was recovered during a study of CD4+ T cells in melanoma. Assay: immunoSEQ multiplex PCR; the TCRdb copy retains only in-frame clones and omits some. Of 50,000 or so clones listed, about 91% are singletons. Study-wide results and caveats: CD8+ T cell, macrophage and B cell function reportedly correlated with neoantigen-specific CD4+ T cells. Neoantigen-specific CD4+ T cells in melanoma reportedly had diverse differentiation states.

As to this clone: What it binds is not known.

The sample taken for sequencing was peripheral blood. This receptor was identified in a human donor with melanoma.

The CDR3 DNA sequence: TGCAGCGTTGGGCAGTTACGGAGTGAAAAACTGTTTTTT. This gives the protein CSVGQLRSEKLFF. The V call is TRBV29-1, the J call TRBJ1-4; D is uncertain. Trimming shortened V by 4 bases and J by 7 bases, and 13 bases separated the two germline ends. Germline CDR1 and CDR2: SQVTM and ANQGSEA. The CDR3 covers 13 residues.